These 19 T cell receptor beta chains were all obtained from the same sample, sequenced in a study of beta chain features in type 1 diabetes (dated by TCRdb to between 2017 and 2018). The library was produced with the immunoSEQ multiplex PCR assay. The High Capacity cDNA Reverse Transcription Kit was used to reverse transcribe all of the isolated RNA, meaning that expressed TCRB transcripts were what got sequenced. Held by TCRdb, this immuneACCESS table contains in-frame sequences only and omits some clones. Under half of the omission traces to an unresolved V gene where checked; the cause of the rest is unknown. The sample records about 360,000 clones, around 13% of which are singletons. Of the sample, more than 0.015% falls within the top ten clones. The sequencing input was naive CD4+ T cells from blood. This specimen's cell subset or site label, interpreted: true naive CD4+ T cells. These receptors all stem from a man between 18 and 29 years old in good health.

Comment on this clone: The sample contains more than one DNA sequence encoding this CDR3. The rearrangement uses TRBV6-4 and TRBJ2-1; TRBD2 matches at 8 bases. This CDR3 has 16 amino acids. V shed 0 bases and J 4 bases; nucleotides not matched to a gene: 5. From germline, CDR1 is MRHNA and CDR2 SNTAGT. In DNA, the CDR3 is TGTGCCAGCAGTGACTCCGGACTAGCTGCGTACAATGAGCAGTTCTTC. Translating it yields CASSDSGLAAYNEQFF.

In its sample, this clone was seen a few times. This sample also contains other DNA sequences that code for the same CDR3. The gene calls are TRBV18 and TRBJ2-3; TRBD2 agrees at 7 bases. Germline values: CDR1 KGHSH, CDR2 LQKENI. After removal of 3 bases from V and 0 bases from J, the junction contained 0 bases not matched to a gene. The CDR3 runs 14 residues. The CDR3: CASSPGLSTDTQYF. In nucleotides, the CDR3 is TGTGCCAGCTCACCGGGACTAAGCACAGATACGCAGTATTTT.

The gene calls are TRBV19 and TRBJ2-7, with a weak D call TRBD2 (6 bases). The V gene lost 4 bases and the J gene lost 2 bases, with 12 bases spanning the gap. Germline V lookup: CDR1 LNHDA, CDR2 SQIVND (reference sequence). CDR3 length: 14 residues. The CDR3 coding sequence is TGTGCCAGTAGTAGCCGGGACTCACCCTACGAGCAGTACTTC. This encodes CASSSRDSPYEQYF. Combining the CDR3 with reference TRBV19 and TRBJ2-7 gives the whole variable domain DGGITQSPKYLFRKEGQNVTLSCEQNLNHDAMYWYRQDPGQGLRLIYYSQIVNDFQKGDIAEGYSVSREKKESFPLTVTSAQKNPTAFYLCASSSRDSPYEQYFGPGTRLTVT.

The chain has TRBV5-6 and TRBJ2-7, with a tentative D call TRBD1 (5 bases). CDR1 and CDR2 from the germline V gene are SGHDT and YYEEEE. V was shortened by 3 bases and J by 2 bases, with 12 bases between the two germline ends. This CDR3 region has 14 residues. CDR3 loop: CASSWGTITYEQYF. CDR3 coding DNA: TGTGCCAGCAGCTGGGGCACAATAACCTACGAGCAGTACTTC.

V usage is TRBV9 and J usage is TRBJ2-1, with 10 bases aligning to TRBD2. V gave up 2 bases and J gave up 4 bases; unmatched junction bases: 6. The V gene's germline CDR1 is SGDLS and CDR2 YYNGEE. The CDR3 is 16 residues long. Written as DNA, the CDR3 is TGTGCCAGCAGCGTGATGACTAGCGGGTTGTACAATGAGCAGTTCTTC. The encoded protein is CASSVMTSGLYNEQFF.

A few counts support this clone. This rearrangement joins TRBV30 to TRBJ2-7; 7 bases match TRBD2. The trim removed 0 bases at V and 2 bases at J, leaving 4 bases unmatched. CDR1 and CDR2 (germline): GTSNPN, SVGIG (reference sequence). This CDR3 comprises 14 residues. The CDR3: CAWSVGGVTYEQYF. CDR3 nucleotides: TGTGCCTGGAGTGTTGGGGGGGTCACCTACGAGCAGTACTTC.

This clone was seen only a few times. This chain joins TRBV27 and TRBJ2-3; D is possibly TRBD2 (6 bases). Germline V gives CDR1 MNHEY, CDR2 SMNVEV (reference sequence). The CDR3 consists of 14 residues. V lost 6 bases, J lost 0 bases, and 10 bases lay in between. CDR3 coding DNA: TGTGCCAGCAGGCTAGCGCATAGCACAGATACGCAGTATTTT. This codes for CASRLAHSTDTQYF.

This clone was detected only a few times. This chain connects TRBV7-8 to TRBJ2-3, with D perhaps matching TRBD1 (6 bases). The CDR3 length is 13 residues. Per the germline V gene, CDR1 is SGHVS and CDR2 is FQNEAQ. The germline V and J ends were trimmed by 5 bases and 11 bases, with 17 bases remaining between them. CDR3 in DNA: TGTGCCAGCAGCCCTCGGACAGCGCAGAGGCAGTATTTT. It yields the protein CASSPRTAQRQYF.

This clone showed up just a few times. The genes are TRBV7-2 and TRBJ1-1; D is undetermined. V was clipped by 2 bases and J by 2 bases, with 9 bases between them. The CDR3 length is 14 residues. Germline CDR1 SGHTA, CDR2 FQGNSA. CDR3 residues: CASSLFRLNTEAFF. The CDR3 nucleotides are TGTGCCAGCAGCTTATTTCGTCTAAACACTGAAGCTTTCTTT.

V usage is TRBV18 and J usage is TRBJ2-1; the match to TRBD2 covers 9 bases. Germline CDR1 is KGHSH and CDR2 is LQKENI. The CDR3 has 17 residues. Trimming at V came to 3 bases and at J to 8 bases, leaving 14 bases not matched to a gene. CDR3 coding DNA: TGTGCCAGCTCACCTCTCCGGTTCAGCGGGAGGAATGATGAGCAGTTCTTC. It specifies CASSPLRFSGRNDEQFF.

This clone turned up a few times. The chain uses TRBV2 and TRBJ2-7, with TRBD2 as a possible D gene (5 bases). The V gene's germline CDR1 is SNHLY and CDR2 FYNNEI. The CDR3 is 14 amino acids. Trimming cost V 2 bases and J 0 bases, with 8 bases left between them. The CDR3 DNA reads as TGTGCCAGCAGTGAACGACTAAGCTCCTACGAGCAGTACTTC. Translating gives CASSERLSSYEQYF.

This clone was observed a few times. This CDR3 reads CASSLARAGTGELFF. In DNA, the CDR3 is TGTGCCAGCAGTTTGGCCAGGGCGGGAACCGGGGAGCTGTTTTTT. The chain has TRBV28 and TRBJ2-2; tentative D call: TRBD2 (6 bases). Germline CDR1 MDHEN, CDR2 SYDVKM. CDR3 length: 15 residues. The V end was cut by 3 bases, the J end by 5 bases, with 13 bases between.

This chain links TRBV29-1 with TRBJ2-1, with TRBD1 matching 8 bases. The CDR3 extends over 13 amino acids. Unmatched junction bases numbered 2, after V lost 7 bases and J lost 0 bases. From germline, CDR1 is SQVTM and CDR2 ANQGSEA. CDR3 DNA: TGCAGCGGACAGGGGAGCTCCTACAATGAGCAGTTCTTC. Translation: CSGQGSSYNEQFF.

This clone was picked up a small number of times. V usage is TRBV18 and J usage is TRBJ2-4; maybe TRBD1 (5 bases). Deletions cut 2 bases from V and 0 bases from J, with 8 bases between. The CDR3 sequence is 15 residues long. The V gene's germline CDR1 is KGHSH and CDR2 LQKENI. The CDR3 is CASSPAGSAKNIQYF. The CDR3 nucleotides are TGTGCCAGCTCACCAGCAGGGTCAGCCAAAAACATTCAGTACTTC.

This clone was counted between two and nine times. The chain is built from TRBV18 and TRBJ2-5; 8 bases map to TRBD1. TRBJ2-7 explains the end of the DNA better; the J call may be wrong. In germline, CDR1 is KGHSH, CDR2 LQKENI. The CDR3 extends over 16 amino acids. This CDR3 is CASSPPGTGGTSEQYF. CDR3 DNA sequence: TGTGCCAGCTCACCTCCGGGAACAGGGGGGACGAGCGAGCAGTACTTC.

The sample holds a few counts of this clone. V is TRBV28 and J is TRBJ2-1; no clear D gene. The CDR3 is made up of 14 amino acids. Trimming took 1 base from V and 6 from J, leaving 10 bases between them. The germline CDR1 and CDR2 sequences are MDHEN and SYDVKM. The CDR3: CASSLLPPSNEQFF. CDR3 coding DNA: TGTGCCAGCAGTTTATTGCCCCCTAGCAATGAGCAGTTCTTC.

The genes are TRBV15 and TRBJ1-2, with a tentative D call TRBD1 (5 bases). The V and J ends lost 0 bases and 5 bases respectively, with 7 bases between them. Germline values: CDR1 LNHNV, CDR2 YYDKDF (reference sequence). The CDR3 has 13 amino acids. CDR3 residues: CATSRDRQYGYTF. For the CDR3, the DNA is TGTGCCACCAGCAGAGATCGACAGTATGGCTACACCTTC.

The chain is built from TRBV13 and TRBJ2-7, with 8 bases matching TRBD1. The V gene end was trimmed by 4 bases and the J gene end by 7 bases; junction bases not matched to a gene: 6. The germline V gene has CDR1 PRHDT and CDR2 FYEKMQ (reference sequence). CDR3 length: 13 residues. The CDR3 spells CASSWDRKGEQYF. The CDR3 DNA reads TGTGCCAGCAGCTGGGACAGGAAAGGAGAGCAGTACTTC.

This sequence joins TRBV5-4 and TRBJ2-1, with 8 nucleotides matching TRBD1. CDR3 size: 16 residues. Trimming cost V 0 bases and J 8 bases; bases outside gene matches: 10. Germline V gene sequence: CDR1 SGHNT, CDR2 YYREEE (reference sequence). CDR3 nucleotide sequence: TGTGCCAGCAGCTTGGTCGGACAGGGTAGGCTCGATGAGCAGTTCTTC. As protein: CASSLVGQGRLDEQFF.